The 9 T cell receptor beta chains below all came from one sample that was sequenced in a study of sequential checkpoint blockade in melanoma (dated by TCRdb to between 2018 and 2020). Receptor amplification or capture employed the immunoSEQ multiplex PCR assay. In TCRdb, the immuneACCESS table is reduced to in-frame sequences with V and J assigned. These tables do not hold every clone; where another copy was compared, an unresolved V gene accounts for under half, and the others remain unexplained. The sample table contains 8,500 to 9,000 clones; only one count was recorded for 20% to 25% of them. The ten largest clonotypes hold 14% to 15% of the sample. The sample's treatment or condition label is to be understood as: randomized to nivolumab then ipilimumab (arm A) or the reverse (arm B). The sequenced sample was tumor tissue (inferred from file names), obtained from a patient given nivolumab and ipilimumab in sequence. These receptors were taken from a human donor with melanoma.

V and J are TRBV5-1 and TRBJ1-2; D is unclear. This CDR3 region has 15 residues. With 1 base removed from V and 6 bases from J, the gap between germline ends came to 16 bases. CDR1 SGHRS and CDR2 YFSETQ come from the germline V gene. The CDR3 DNA sequence: TGCGCCAGCAGCTTGCCACTGAGTGTTAGGAATGGCTACACCTTC. It yields the protein CASSLPLSVRNGYTF.

This clone is medium-sized by share. The rearrangement links TRBV12-5 to TRBJ2-1; 16 nucleotides align to TRBD2. CDR1 is LGHNT and CDR2 is FRNRAP in the germline V gene. The CDR3 consists of 14 residues. Here the CDR3 DNA reads TGTGCCAGCCTAGGGACTAGCGGGGGGGATGAGCAGTTCTTC. Its protein is CASLGTSGGDEQFF.

The gene calls are TRBV25-1 and TRBJ1-1; a weak D match, TRBD1 (6 bases). Between the trimmed V and J ends, which lost 4 bases and 5 bases, there was a span of 17 bases. The CDR3 is 15 amino acids. Per germline, CDR1 MGHDK and CDR2 SYGVNS. The CDR3, as DNA: TGTGCCAGCAGTGCACCAACAGGGTTCTGGACTGAAGCTTTCTTT. Translating gives CASSAPTGFWTEAFF. The full variable domain, in which reference TRBV25-1 and TRBJ1-1 provide the parts outside the CDR3, is EADIYQTPRYLVIGTGKKITLECSQTMGHDKMYWYQQDPGMELHLIHYSYGVNSTEKGDLSSESTVSRIRTEHFPLTLESARPSHTSQYLCASSAPTGFWTEAFFGQGTRLTVV.

In this sample, this clone turned up a few times. The rearrangement joins TRBV6-8 to TRBJ2-7; TRBD2 aligns across 9 bases. The germline CDR1 and CDR2 sequences are MNHGY and SAAAGT. The CDR3 contains 19 residues. The trim removed 2 bases at V and 1 base at J, leaving 15 bases unmatched. The CDR3 reads CASSYPLPPRLAVSYEQYF. CDR3 DNA: TGTGCCAGCAGTTACCCACTACCCCCCCGACTAGCGGTTTCCTACGAGCAGTACTTC.

The genes are TRBV19 and TRBJ1-2, with D tentatively TRBD1 (5 bases). This CDR3 is built from 15 residues. The V gene lost 8 bases and the J gene lost 4 bases, with 20 bases spanning the gap. Germline CDR1 is LNHDA and CDR2 is SQIVND (reference sequence). The CDR3 sequence: CASPDQGPPGYGYTF. The CDR3 nucleotides are TGTGCCAGTCCAGACCAGGGACCACCGGGCTATGGCTACACCTTC.

This clone was detected many times. The chain couples TRBV6-8 to TRBJ2-2; 7 bases line up with TRBD1. Germline trimming cut 10 bases from V and 6 bases from J; bases unmatched to any gene: 8. The V gene's germline CDR1 is MNHGY and CDR2 SAAAGT. The CDR3 spans 13 residues. CDR3 nucleotides: TGTGCCATCGGTCCTACAGGGGCCGGGGAGCTGTTTTTT. It specifies CAIGPTGAGELFF.

This rearrangement joins TRBV11-3 to TRBJ2-1, with 10 bases that match TRBD2. The CDR3 extends over 17 amino acids. Germline lookup yields CDR1 SGHNT and CDR2 YENEEA. Trimming removed 0 bases from V and 9 bases from J; junction bases left unmatched: 11. The CDR3 DNA reads as TGTGCCAGCAGCTTAGAAGCTAGCGGGGGAATTTTTGGTGAGCAGTTCTTC. It specifies CASSLEASGGIFGEQFF.

This clone was seen a handful of times. The chain couples TRBV6-7 to TRBJ2-7, with 7 nucleotides matching TRBD2. TRBV6-7 is an open reading frame whose function is uncertain. The J segment lost 7 bases and the V segment lost 4 bases, leaving 7 bases of the junction unmatched. This CDR3 is 13 amino acids long. The DNA of the CDR3 is TGTGCCAGCAGTTTAGCTAGCGGTCTGGAGCAGTACTTC. Translation gives CASSLASGLEQYF.

V usage is TRBV11-3 and J usage is TRBJ1-6; 7 nucleotides match TRBD1. CDR3 length: 15 amino acids. The germline V gene encodes CDR1 SGHNT and CDR2 YENEEA. V shed 6 bases and J 9 bases; nucleotides not matched to a gene: 11. CDR3 residues: CASRSTGLGSSPLHF. CDR3 nucleotides: TGTGCCAGCAGATCGACAGGGTTGGGGAGTTCACCCCTCCACTTT. The whole variable domain, filled in from reference TRBV11-3 and TRBJ1-6, reads EAGVVQSPRYKIIEKKQPVAFWCNPISGHNTLYWYLQNLGQGPELLIRYENEEAVDDSQLPKDRFSAERLKGVDSTLKIQPAELGDSAVYLCASRSTGLGSSPLHFGNGTRLTVT.